Here is one T cell receptor (beta chain) with its context. What it binds is unknown. A quantity of about 0.5 to 1 ug RNA underwent reverse transcription using random hexamers. TCRdb processed the immunoSEQ multiplex PCR reads anew with MiXCR; each CDR3 protein has one entry. The data contain around 130,000 distinct CDR3 sequences, under 95% of them singletons. The data derive from a study of CD8 T cells in Susac syndrome. Whole-study findings and limits: A relatively small number of individuals underwent TCR sequencing and HLA analysis.

Trimming pared 5 bases from V and 3 bases from J, leaving 18 bases between. Germline V gene data show CDR1 as SEHNR and CDR2 as FQNEAQ (reference sequence). The CDR3 contains 16 residues. While CD8+ and CD4+ T cells were isolated negatively, TEMRA cells were enriched by FACS. The sample was CD8+ T cells from PBMCs. The chain couples TRBV7-9 to TRBJ2-3, with no clear D. The receptor was isolated from a human donor with multiple sclerosis. This chain's CDR3 is CASSHLGEDPTDTQYF. CDR3 DNA sequence: TGTGCCAGCAGCCACCTAGGAGAGGATCCAACAGATACGCAGTATTTT. The whole variable domain, remainder taken from reference TRBV7-9 and TRBJ2-3, is DTGVSQNPRHKITKRGQNVTFRCDPISEHNRLYWYRQTLGQGPEFLTYFQNEAQLEKSRLLSDRFSAERPKGSFSTLEIQRTEQGDSAMYLCASSHLGEDPTDTQYFGPGTRLTVL.